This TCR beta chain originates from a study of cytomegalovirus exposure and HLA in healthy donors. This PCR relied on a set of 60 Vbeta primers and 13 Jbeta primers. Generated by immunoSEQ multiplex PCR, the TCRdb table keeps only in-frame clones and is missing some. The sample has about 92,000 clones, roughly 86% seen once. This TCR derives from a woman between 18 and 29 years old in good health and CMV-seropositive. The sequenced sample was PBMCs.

CDR3 protein: CASSRTGGEGIQPQHF. The CDR3 DNA reads TGTGCCAGCAGCCGGACAGGGGGCGAAGGTATTCAGCCCCAGCATTTT. The rearrangement uses TRBV4-2 and TRBJ1-5, with 11 bases identical to TRBD1. Losses at the gene ends were 4 bases for V and 6 bases for J; bases not matched to a gene: 8. The CDR3 sequence is 16 residues long. CDR1 is LGHNA, CDR2 YNFKEQ, per germline.